This TCR beta chain appears in the sequencing data of a study of radiotherapy plus CTLA-4 blockade in lung cancer. Study details: Around 18% of patients responded objectively, and roughly 30% achieved disease control.

Assay used: immunoSEQ multiplex PCR; TCRdb lists only in-frame clones, some missing. This table holds 60,000 to 70,000 clones, around 86% found once. Germline assignment: CDR1 SEHNR and CDR2 FQNEAQ (reference sequence). With 1 base clipped from V and 2 bases from J, the junction kept 5 bases outside the gene matches. The CDR3 has 15 residues. The J gene is TRBJ2-7, the V gene TRBV7-9; 7 bases are a match to TRBD2. Specimen: peripheral blood, collected from a patient treated with radiotherapy plus ipilimumab. This TCR was sampled from a human donor with non-small cell lung cancer who had a partial response to radiotherapy plus ipilimumab. The chain's CDR3 is CASSLGGRATYEQYF. The CDR3 bases are TGTGCCAGCAGCTTAGGAGGGAGGGCCACCTACGAGCAGTACTTC.